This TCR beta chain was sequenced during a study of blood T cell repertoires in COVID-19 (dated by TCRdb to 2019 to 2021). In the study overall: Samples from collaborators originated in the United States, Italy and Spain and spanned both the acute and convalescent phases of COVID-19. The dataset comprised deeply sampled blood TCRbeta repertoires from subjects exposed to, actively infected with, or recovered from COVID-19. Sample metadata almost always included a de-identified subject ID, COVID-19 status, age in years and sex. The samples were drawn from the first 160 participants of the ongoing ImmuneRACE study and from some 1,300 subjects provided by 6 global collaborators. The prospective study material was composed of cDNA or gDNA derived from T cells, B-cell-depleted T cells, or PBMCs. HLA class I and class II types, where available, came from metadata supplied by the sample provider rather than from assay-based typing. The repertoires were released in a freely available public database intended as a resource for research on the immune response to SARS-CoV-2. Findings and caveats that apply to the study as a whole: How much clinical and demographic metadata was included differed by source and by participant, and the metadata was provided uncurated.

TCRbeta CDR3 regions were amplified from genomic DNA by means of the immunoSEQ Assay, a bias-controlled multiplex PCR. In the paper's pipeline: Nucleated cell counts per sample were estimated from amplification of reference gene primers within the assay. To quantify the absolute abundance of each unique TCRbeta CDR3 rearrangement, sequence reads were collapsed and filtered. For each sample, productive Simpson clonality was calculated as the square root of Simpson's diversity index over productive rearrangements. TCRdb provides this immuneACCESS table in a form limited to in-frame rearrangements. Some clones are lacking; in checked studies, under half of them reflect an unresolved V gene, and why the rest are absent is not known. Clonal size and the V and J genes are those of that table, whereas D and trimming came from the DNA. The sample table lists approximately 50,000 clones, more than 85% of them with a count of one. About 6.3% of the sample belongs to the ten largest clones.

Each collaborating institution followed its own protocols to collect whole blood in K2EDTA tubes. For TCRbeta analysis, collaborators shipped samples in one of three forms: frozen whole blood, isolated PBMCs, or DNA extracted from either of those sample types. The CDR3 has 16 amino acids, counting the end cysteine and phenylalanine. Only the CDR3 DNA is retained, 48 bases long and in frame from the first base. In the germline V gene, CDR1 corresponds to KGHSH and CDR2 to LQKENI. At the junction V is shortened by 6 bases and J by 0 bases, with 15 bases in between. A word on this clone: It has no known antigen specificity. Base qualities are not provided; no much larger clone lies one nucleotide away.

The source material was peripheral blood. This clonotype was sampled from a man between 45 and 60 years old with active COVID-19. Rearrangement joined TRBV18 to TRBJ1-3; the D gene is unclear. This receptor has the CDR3 CASSAGVPNSGNTIYF. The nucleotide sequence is TGTGCCAGCTCCGCCGGGGTACCTAACTCTGGAAACACCATATATTTT.